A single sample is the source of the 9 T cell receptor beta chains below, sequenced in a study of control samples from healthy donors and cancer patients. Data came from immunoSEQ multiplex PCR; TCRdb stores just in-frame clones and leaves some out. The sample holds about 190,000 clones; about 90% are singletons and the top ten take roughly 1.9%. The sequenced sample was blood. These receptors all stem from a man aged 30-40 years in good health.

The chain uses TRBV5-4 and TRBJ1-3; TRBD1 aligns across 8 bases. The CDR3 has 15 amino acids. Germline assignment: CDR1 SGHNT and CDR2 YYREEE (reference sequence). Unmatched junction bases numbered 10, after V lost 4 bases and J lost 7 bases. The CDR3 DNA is TGTGCCAGCAGCCCTGGGACAGGTACTAGGAACACCATATATTTT. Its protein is CASSPGTGTRNTIYF.

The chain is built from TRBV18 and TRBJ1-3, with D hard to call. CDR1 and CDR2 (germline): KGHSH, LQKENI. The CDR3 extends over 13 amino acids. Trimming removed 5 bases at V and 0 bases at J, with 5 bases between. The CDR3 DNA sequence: TGTGCCAGCTCAGCCATCTCTGGAAACACCATATATTTT. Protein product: CASSAISGNTIYF.

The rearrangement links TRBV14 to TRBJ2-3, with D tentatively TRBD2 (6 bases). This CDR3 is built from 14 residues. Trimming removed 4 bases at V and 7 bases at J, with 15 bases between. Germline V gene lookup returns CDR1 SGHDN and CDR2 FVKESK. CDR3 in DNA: TGTGCCAGCAGCCCCTTGGGACTGCCGAATACGCAGTATTTT. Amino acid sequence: CASSPLGLPNTQYF.

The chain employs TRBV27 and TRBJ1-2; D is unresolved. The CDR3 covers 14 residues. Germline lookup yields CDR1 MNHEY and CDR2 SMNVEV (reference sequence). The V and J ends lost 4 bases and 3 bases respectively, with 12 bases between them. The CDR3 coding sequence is TGTGCCAGCAGTTCGGGAGGGCAGGACTATGGCTACACCTTC. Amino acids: CASSSGGQDYGYTF.

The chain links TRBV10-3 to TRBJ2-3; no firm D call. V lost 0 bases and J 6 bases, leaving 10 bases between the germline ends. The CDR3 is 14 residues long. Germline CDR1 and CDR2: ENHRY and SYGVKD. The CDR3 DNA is TGTGCCATCAGTGAGTCTACTGCTGGGGATACGCAGTATTTT. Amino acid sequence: CAISESTAGDTQYF.

The CDR3 loop reads CASSYRDGRSTIYF. CDR3 nucleotides: TGTGCCAGCAGCTATCGGGACGGTAGGAGCACCATATATTTT. The chain recombines TRBV7-2 with TRBJ1-3, with D possibly being TRBD1 (5 bases). Germline V gene lookup returns CDR1 SGHTA and CDR2 FQGNSA. The CDR3 runs 14 residues. Trimming pared 4 bases from V and 9 bases from J, leaving 16 bases between.

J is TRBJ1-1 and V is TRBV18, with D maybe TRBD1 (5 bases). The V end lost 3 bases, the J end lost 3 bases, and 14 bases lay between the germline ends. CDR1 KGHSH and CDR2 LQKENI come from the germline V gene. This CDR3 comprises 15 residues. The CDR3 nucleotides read TGTGCCAGCTCACCGGGTCAGGTGGGGGACACTGAAGCTTTCTTT. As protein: CASSPGQVGDTEAFF. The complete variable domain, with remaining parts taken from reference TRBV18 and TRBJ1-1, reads NAGVMQNPRHLVRRRGQEARLRCSPMKGHSHVYWYRQLPEEGLKFMVYLQKENIIDESGMPKERFSAEFPKEGPSILRIQQVVRGDSAAYFCASSPGQVGDTEAFFGQGTRLTVV.

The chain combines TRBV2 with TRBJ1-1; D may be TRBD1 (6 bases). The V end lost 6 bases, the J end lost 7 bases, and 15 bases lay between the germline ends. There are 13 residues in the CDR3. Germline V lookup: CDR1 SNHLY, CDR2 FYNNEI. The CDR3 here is CASSGNDRLEAFF. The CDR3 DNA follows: TGTGCCAGCAGCGGCAATGACAGGCTTGAAGCTTTCTTT.

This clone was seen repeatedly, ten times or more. The CDR3: CASSVGRGHPGRYEQYF. In DNA, the CDR3 is TGTGCCAGCAGCGTAGGGAGAGGACACCCTGGTCGCTACGAGCAGTACTTC. The rearrangement uses TRBV9 and TRBJ2-7, with D possibly being TRBD1 (5 bases). This CDR3 contains 17 residues. V was pared by 0 bases and J by 3 bases, with 19 bases between. CDR1 SGDLS and CDR2 YYNGEE come from the germline V gene.